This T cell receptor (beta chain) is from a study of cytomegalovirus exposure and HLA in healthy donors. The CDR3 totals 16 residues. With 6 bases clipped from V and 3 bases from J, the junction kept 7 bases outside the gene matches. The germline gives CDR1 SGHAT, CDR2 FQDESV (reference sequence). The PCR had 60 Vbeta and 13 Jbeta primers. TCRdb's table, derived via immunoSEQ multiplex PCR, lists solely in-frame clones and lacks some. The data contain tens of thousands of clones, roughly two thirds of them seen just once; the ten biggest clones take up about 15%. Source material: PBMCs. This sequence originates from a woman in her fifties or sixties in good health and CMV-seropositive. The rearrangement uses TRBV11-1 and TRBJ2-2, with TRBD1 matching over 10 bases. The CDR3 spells CASRDPGQGYTGELFF. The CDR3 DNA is TGTGCCAGCAGAGATCCGGGACAGGGGTACACCGGGGAGCTGTTTTTT.